Listed here are 29 T cell receptor beta chains from one sample, sequenced in a study of vaccination and CD4 T cells after COVID-19. Treatment reported: approximately nine-day PBMC culture with coronavirus spike peptide pools or control peptides (ViraFEST assay). Their recognized antigens are unknown. Sequence data for DNA of cultured CD4+ T cells were generated by the Oncomine TCR Beta short-read assay. TCRdb itself ran the PCR reads through MiXCR, one entry per CDR3 protein. The profile covers 8,000 to 9,000 distinct CDR3 sequences, with approximately 70% appearing a single time and around 30% taken by the ten largest. The sample was CD4+ T cells from blood, cultured in vitro. The origin of the receptors is a human donor who had recovered from COVID-19.

This chain links TRBV2 with TRBJ1-5, with unresolved D. Germline V lookup: CDR1 SNHLY, CDR2 FYNNEI. The ends were cut back, 7 bases at V and 3 bases at J, with 16 bases in the middle. The CDR3 loop spans 15 amino acids. The CDR3 coding sequence is TGTGCCAGCAAGTGGAGGCAGGCCCACAATCAGCCCCAGCATTTT. It specifies CASKWRQAHNQPQHF.

The rearrangement uses TRBV7-8 and TRBJ2-3, with TRBD2 identical over 8 bases. This CDR3 is 16 amino acids long. Trimming at V came to 3 bases and at J to 1 base, leaving 6 bases not matched to a gene. Germline V CDR1 and CDR2: SGHVS, FQNEAQ. CDR3 nucleotides: TGTGCCAGCAGCTTTCCCCAAGCGGGGGGCACAGATACGCAGTATTTT. As protein: CASSFPQAGGTDTQYF.

This clonotype was counted a few times. J is TRBJ2-2 and V is TRBV20-1; TRBD2 might be the D (7 bases). The germline V gene encodes CDR1 DFQATT and CDR2 SNEGSKA (reference sequence). The V end lost 1 base, the J end lost 6 bases, and 18 bases lay between the germline ends. This CDR3 contains 16 residues. The chain's CDR3 is CSARGPGGDAAGELFF. The CDR3 DNA sequence: TGCAGTGCTAGAGGTCCGGGGGGCGATGCGGCCGGGGAGCTGTTTTTT.

This clonotype is categorized as medium-sized. The V and J genes are TRBV15 and TRBJ1-2; D remains unclear. CDR1 is LNHNV and CDR2 is YYDKDF in the germline V gene (reference sequence). CDR3 size: 14 residues. V gave up 1 base and J gave up 4 bases, with 10 bases separating them. CDR3 nucleotide sequence: TGTGCCACCAGCAGAGGGGAGGGAAGCTATGGCTACACCTTC. This gives the protein CATSRGEGSYGYTF.

The chain carries TRBV5-4 and TRBJ2-3; the match to TRBD2 covers 8 bases. Trimming removed 4 bases from V and 2 bases from J; junction bases left unmatched: 9. Germline V gene data show CDR1 as SGHNT and CDR2 as YYREEE (reference sequence). This CDR3 is built from 16 residues. As DNA, the CDR3 is TGTGCCAGCAGCACCTCAGCGGGAGTGGTCACAGATACGCAGTATTTT. This sequence encodes CASSTSAGVVTDTQYF.

The chain carries TRBV2 and TRBJ2-5; 9 bases fit TRBD1. The CDR3 has 14 amino acids. The trim removed 6 bases at V and 5 bases at J, leaving 7 bases unmatched. Looked up from germline, CDR1 is SNHLY and CDR2 is FYNNEI. CDR3 nucleotides: TGTGCCAGCAGACCGGACAGGGGCCGGGAGACCCAGTACTTC. Amino acid sequence: CASRPDRGRETQYF.

CDR3 nucleotides: TGCAGTGCTAACACCGCTGGCAATTCACCCCTCCACTTT. Its protein is CSANTAGNSPLHF. The chain has TRBV20-1 and TRBJ1-6; D unclear. This CDR3 has 13 residues. V lost 4 bases and J lost 7, with 11 bases in between. Germline V gene data show CDR1 as DFQATT and CDR2 as SNEGSKA (reference sequence).

The rearrangement links TRBV5-4 to TRBJ2-3; 8 bases align to TRBD1. The CDR3 has 14 amino acids. J was trimmed by 1 base and V by 2 bases; bases with no gene match: 0. CDR1 SGHNT and CDR2 YYREEE come from the germline V gene (reference sequence). The CDR3 here is CASSLQGGTDTQYF. The CDR3 region has the DNA TGTGCCAGCAGCTTACAGGGGGGCACAGATACGCAGTATTTT. The variable domain in full, completed from reference TRBV5-4 and TRBJ2-3, reads ETGVTQSPTHLIKTRGQQVTLRCSSQSGHNTVSWYQQALGQGPQFIFQYYREEENGRGNFPPRFSGLQFPNYSSELNVNALELDDSALYLCASSLQGGTDTQYFGPGTRLTVL.

The DNA of the CDR3 is TGTGCCAGCAGCTCCCGGGGGAGCGTGGTCACCGGGGAGCTGTTTTTT. This encodes CASSSRGSVVTGELFF. V is TRBV11-2 and J is TRBJ2-2, with TRBD2 as a possible D gene (6 bases). This CDR3 has 16 residues. The V gene lost 4 bases and the J gene lost 4 bases, with 16 bases spanning the gap. CDR1 SGHAT and CDR2 FQNNGV come from the germline V gene.

This rearrangement joins TRBV30 to TRBJ1-1; D is possibly TRBD1 (6 bases). V was pared by 4 bases and J by 6 bases, with 18 bases between. Germline V CDR1 and CDR2: GTSNPN, SVGIG (reference sequence). The CDR3 covers 14 residues. The CDR3 spells CAWTSGGARAEAFF. The CDR3 DNA follows: TGTGCCTGGACCAGTGGGGGGGCTAGGGCTGAAGCTTTCTTT.

This clonotype was seen just once. The chain uses TRBV15 and TRBJ2-7; TRBD2 is a possible D gene (5 bases). The CDR3 has 13 residues. V lost 4 bases, J lost 0 bases, and 7 bases lay in between. Germline-derived CDR1 and CDR2 are LNHNV and YYDKDF (reference sequence). For the CDR3, the DNA is TGTGCCACCAGCAAAGGACTCTCCTACGAGCAGTACTTC. Translated: CATSKGLSYEQYF.

V and J are TRBV5-4 and TRBJ1-2; 8 nucleotides align to TRBD1. J gave up 4 bases and V 4 bases, and 9 bases lay outside the gene matches. CDR1 and CDR2 (germline): SGHNT, YYREEE (reference sequence). There are 15 residues in the CDR3. The CDR3 DNA follows: TGTGCCAGCAGCCCGCGTGGGGACAGGATCTATGGCTACACCTTC. Amino acid sequence: CASSPRGDRIYGYTF.

This sequence joins TRBV2 and TRBJ2-2; no firm D call. Germline V gene lookup returns CDR1 SNHLY and CDR2 FYNNEI. This CDR3 is built from 11 residues. V was shortened by 2 bases and J by 7 bases, with 2 bases between the two germline ends. As DNA, the CDR3 is TGTGCCAGCAGTGAATTCGGGGAGCTGTTTTTT. Translating gives CASSEFGELFF.

This clonotype has more than one count but fewer than ten. V and J are TRBV20-1 and TRBJ1-3; D possibly corresponds to TRBD1 (5 bases). CDR3 length equals 16 residues. CDR1 is DFQATT, CDR2 SNEGSKA, per germline (reference sequence). The V end was cut by 1 base, the J end by 2 bases, with 15 bases between. In DNA, the CDR3 is TGCAGTGCTAGAGGCGCTGATTTGGGGGCTGGAAACACCATATATTTT. Its translation: CSARGADLGAGNTIYF.

This sequence joins TRBV6-5 and TRBJ2-5, with 7 bases fitting TRBD2. The junction had 1 base not matched to a gene; V was cut back by 0 bases and J by 0 bases. From germline, CDR1 is MNHEY and CDR2 SVGAGI. The CDR3 is 15 amino acids. CDR3 DNA: TGTGCCAGCAGTTACTCGCTAGCGGACCAAGAGACCCAGTACTTC. It is translated as CASSYSLADQETQYF.

The chain is built from TRBV20-1 and TRBJ2-1; 8 bases are shared with TRBD2. V shed 5 bases and J 8 bases; nucleotides not matched to a gene: 5. Per the germline V gene, CDR1 is DFQATT and CDR2 is SNEGSKA (reference sequence). The CDR3 consists of 12 residues. The CDR3 bases are TGCAGTGCTGGACTAGCTTCCGATGAGCAGTTCTTC. Translation: CSAGLASDEQFF.

This clonotype was seen just once. J is TRBJ2-2 and V is TRBV11-2; possible D gene TRBD2, 7 bases. The CDR3 totals 16 residues. V was clipped by 6 bases and J by 7 bases, with 21 bases between them. Per germline, CDR1 SGHAT and CDR2 FQNNGV. This CDR3 is CASRGGGGSLIGELFF. The CDR3 bases are TGTGCCAGCAGAGGGGGGGGCGGGAGTCTTATCGGGGAGCTGTTTTTT.

This clonotype was picked up one time. The chain uses TRBV6-2 or TRBV6-3 and TRBJ1-1; D unclear. The germline V gene has CDR1 MNHEY and CDR2 SVGEGT. The CDR3 spans 13 residues. Trimming removed 2 bases at V and 6 bases at J, with 10 bases between. CDR3 nucleotides: TGTGCCAGCAGTTACCGGCTCTTGTCTGAAGCTTTCTTT. This translates into CASSYRLLSEAFF.

In its sample, this clonotype was seen a few times. The J gene is TRBJ1-2, the V gene TRBV20-1; D possibly corresponds to TRBD1 (5 bases). CDR3 length: 13 residues. V lost 1 base and J 3 bases, leaving 9 bases between the germline ends. The germline V gene encodes CDR1 DFQATT and CDR2 SNEGSKA (reference sequence). In nucleotides, the CDR3 is TGCAGTGCTAGAGTACAGGAGGACTATGGCTACACCTTC. This codes for CSARVQEDYGYTF.

The rearrangement joins TRBV20-1 to TRBJ2-7; the match to TRBD1 covers 8 bases. The germline gives CDR1 DFQATT, CDR2 SNEGSKA (reference sequence). This CDR3 spans 12 amino acids. Unmatched junction bases numbered 3, after V lost 5 bases and J lost 3 bases. The CDR3: CSASGQGYEQYF. As DNA, the CDR3 is TGCAGTGCTTCTGGACAGGGCTACGAGCAGTACTTC.

This rearrangement joins TRBV20-1 to TRBJ2-3, with 8 positions matching TRBD2. The V gene's germline CDR1 is DFQATT and CDR2 SNEGSKA (reference sequence). V lost 3 bases to trimming and J lost 2 bases; unmatched junction nucleotides: 4. The CDR3 is 14 residues long. The CDR3 reads CSARLAGLTDTQYF. Here the CDR3 DNA reads TGCAGTGCTAGGCTAGCGGGTCTCACAGATACGCAGTATTTT.

In this sample, this clonotype turned up a few times. This rearrangement joins TRBV6-1 to TRBJ2-5, with 8 bases fitting TRBD1. This CDR3 region has 15 residues. V trimming: 0 bases; J trimming: 4 bases; junction bases outside the gene matches: 4. Germline CDR1 is MNHNS and CDR2 is SASEGT. The CDR3 sequence is CASSEAGRGRETQYF. Here the CDR3 DNA reads TGTGCCAGCAGTGAAGCTGGCAGGGGGCGAGAGACCCAGTACTTC.

This clonotype was seen once. The chain recombines TRBV7-2 with TRBJ2-7, with 7 bases fitting TRBD2. Germline CDR1 SGHTA, CDR2 FQGNSA. V shed 1 base and J 3 bases; nucleotides not matched to a gene: 9. The CDR3 extends over 16 amino acids. The CDR3 loop is CASSLDEGGVGYEQYF. Written as DNA, the CDR3 is TGTGCCAGCAGCTTAGATGAGGGAGGGGTGGGCTACGAGCAGTACTTC. The full variable domain, rest sourced from reference TRBV7-2 and TRBJ2-7, is GAGVSQSPSNKVTEKGKDVELRCDPISGHTALYWYRQSLGQGLEFLIYFQGNSAPDKSGLPSDRFSAERTGGSVSTLTIQRTQQEDSAVYLCASSLDEGGVGYEQYFGPGTRLTVT.

V and J are TRBV6-1 and TRBJ2-7; 7 nucleotides match TRBD2. The germline V gene has CDR1 MNHNS and CDR2 SASEGT. The CDR3 has 15 amino acids. J gave up 1 base and V 6 bases, and 9 bases lay outside the gene matches. The CDR3: CASSLTGGTSYEQYF. DNA of the CDR3: TGTGCCAGCAGCCTCACCGGGGGGACGTCCTACGAGCAGTACTTC.

This clonotype has a handful of counts. This chain joins TRBV19 and TRBJ1-2; the D gene is possibly TRBD1 (5 bases). Trimming stripped 2 bases from V and 8 bases from J, with 9 bases between. In germline, CDR1 is LNHDA, CDR2 SQIVND (reference sequence). The CDR3 length is 12 residues. The CDR3 DNA sequence: TGTGCCAGTAGTATATGGGGCGTCGGCTACACCTTC. As protein: CASSIWGVGYTF.

This sequence joins TRBV19 and TRBJ2-3, with TRBD2 matching over 11 bases. The CDR3 contains 16 residues. The germline CDR1 and CDR2 sequences are LNHDA and SQIVND (reference sequence). Trimming removed 3 bases from V and 5 bases from J; junction bases left unmatched: 7. The CDR3 reads CASSIQLAGVVDTQYF. DNA of the CDR3: TGTGCCAGTAGTATCCAACTAGCGGGAGTTGTAGATACGCAGTATTTT.

In this sample, this clonotype turned up a few times. The chain combines TRBV7-2 with TRBJ2-5, with a tentative D call TRBD1 (5 bases). CDR3 size: 14 residues. Trimming took 6 bases from V and 7 from J, leaving 18 bases between them. Per the germline V gene, CDR1 is SGHTA and CDR2 is FQGNSA. For the CDR3, the DNA is TGTGCCAGCAGTCTCCGGACACTTGAAGTGACCCAGTACTTC. The encoded protein is CASSLRTLEVTQYF.

The V and J genes are TRBV2 and TRBJ2-1; 11 bases line up with TRBD2. Trimming took 5 bases from V and 3 from J; bases not matched to a gene: 0. Germline loops: CDR1 SNHLY, CDR2 FYNNEI. CDR3 length equals 14 residues. Here the CDR3 DNA reads TGTGCCAGCAGTACTAGCGGGAGCTACAATGAGCAGTTCTTC. Protein: CASSTSGSYNEQFF.

Judged by abundance, this clonotype is medium-sized. The chain links TRBV4-2 to TRBJ2-3, with 10 bases aligning to TRBD2. The CDR3 runs 18 residues. Trimming at V came to 0 bases and at J to 0 bases, leaving 6 bases not matched to a gene. CDR1 is LGHNA, CDR2 YNFKEQ, per germline. CDR3 bases: TGTGCCAGCAGCCAAGAAAGCCTAGCGGGGGATAGCACAGATACGCAGTATTTT. Residues: CASSQESLAGDSTDTQYF.